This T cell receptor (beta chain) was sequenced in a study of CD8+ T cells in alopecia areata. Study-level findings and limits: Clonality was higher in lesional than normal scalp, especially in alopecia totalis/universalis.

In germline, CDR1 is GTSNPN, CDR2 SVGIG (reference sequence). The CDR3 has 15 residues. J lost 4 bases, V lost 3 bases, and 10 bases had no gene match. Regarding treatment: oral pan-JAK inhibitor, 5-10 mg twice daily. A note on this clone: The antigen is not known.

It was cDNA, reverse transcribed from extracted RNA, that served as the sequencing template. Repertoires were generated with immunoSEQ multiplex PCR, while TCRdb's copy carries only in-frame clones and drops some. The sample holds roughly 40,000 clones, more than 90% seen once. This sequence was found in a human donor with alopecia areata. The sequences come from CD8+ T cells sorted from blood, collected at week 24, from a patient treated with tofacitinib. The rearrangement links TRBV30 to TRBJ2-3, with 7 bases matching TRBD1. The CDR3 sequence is CAWSATGDAADTQYF. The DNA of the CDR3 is TGTGCCTGGAGCGCAACAGGGGATGCTGCAGATACGCAGTATTTT.